Listed below are T cell receptor beta chains from one sample, sequenced in a study of cytomegalovirus exposure and HLA in healthy donors. The table came from immunoSEQ multiplex PCR; TCRdb's copy has only in-frame clones and leaves some out. The sample has roughly 200,000 clones; over 65% are singletons. The sequencing sample was made of PBMCs. The receptors come from a man between 18 and 35 years old in good health and CMV-seronegative. CDR3s include the opening cysteine and the closing phenylalanine or tryptophan. Each record gives: V gene, clone size, D gene, CDR3 length, J gene, CDR3 DNA, CDR3 protein. D genes are given only for firm matches. The size entry is marked missing in some rows and otherwise reads once, few, many or a size class.

v_gene: TRBV7-9; abundance: few; d_gene: NA; len: 14; j_gene: TRBJ2-5; CDR3nt: TGTGCCAGCAGCTTAGCGCAGGGTCGAGAGACCCAGTACTTC; CDR3aa: CASSLAQGRETQYF
v_gene: TRBV7-9; abundance: NA; d_gene: TRBD2; len: 17; j_gene: TRBJ2-5; CDR3nt: TGTGCCAGCAGCCTAACGACTAGCGGGAGGGATCAAGAGACCCAGTACTTC; CDR3aa: CASSLTTSGRDQETQYF
v_gene: TRBV4-1; abundance: NA; d_gene: NA; len: 16; j_gene: TRBJ1-2; CDR3nt: TGCGCCAGCAGCAAACAAGCTTCAGGGGCGAACTATGGCTACACCTTC; CDR3aa: CASSKQASGANYGYTF
v_gene: TRBV2; abundance: NA; d_gene: TRBD1; len: 14; j_gene: TRBJ1-1; CDR3nt: TGTGCCAACAGTAACGGACAGGGGGGGACTGAAGCTTTCTTT; CDR3aa: CANSNGQGGTEAFF
v_gene: TRBV7-9; abundance: NA; d_gene: NA; len: 17; j_gene: TRBJ2-2; CDR3nt: TGTGCCAGCAGCCCAGAAGAGGGCAGTGGACACACCGGGGAGCTGTTTTTT; CDR3aa: CASSPEEGSGHTGELFF
v_gene: TRBV6-5; abundance: NA; d_gene: NA; len: 14; j_gene: TRBJ1-1; CDR3nt: TGTGCCAGCAGTTTGGTCCGAGGGTCTACTGAAGCTTTCTTT; CDR3aa: CASSLVRGSTEAFF
v_gene: TRBV7-9; abundance: NA; d_gene: TRBD1; len: 15; j_gene: TRBJ1-3; CDR3nt: TGTGCCAGCGGCGGACAGGGGAGCTCTGGAAACACCATATATTTT; CDR3aa: CASGGQGSSGNTIYF
v_gene: TRBV6-1; abundance: NA; d_gene: NA; len: 14; j_gene: TRBJ1-2; CDR3nt: TGTGCCAGCAGTGAGCAGGGGCCCTCTTTCGGCTACACCTTC; CDR3aa: CASSEQGPSFGYTF
v_gene: TRBV7-2; abundance: NA; d_gene: NA; len: 13; j_gene: TRBJ2-7; CDR3nt: TGTGCCAGCAGCTTAATGAGAACCTCCGAGCAGTACTTC; CDR3aa: CASSLMRTSEQYF
v_gene: TRBV7-9; abundance: few; d_gene: TRBD1; len: 16; j_gene: TRBJ2-7; CDR3nt: TGTGCCAGCACCCTTGGACAGGGGCTATCCTCCTACGAGCAGTACTTC; CDR3aa: CASTLGQGLSSYEQYF
v_gene: TRBV29-1; abundance: NA; d_gene: NA; len: 11; j_gene: TRBJ2-1; CDR3nt: TGCAGCGGGGCAGGTTACAATGAGCAGTTCTTC; CDR3aa: CSGAGYNEQFF
v_gene: TRBV10-3; abundance: NA; d_gene: TRBD1; len: 12; j_gene: TRBJ2-5; CDR3nt: TGTGCCACCGGGACAGCCCAAGAGACCCAGTACTTC; CDR3aa: CATGTAQETQYF
v_gene: TRBV19; abundance: NA; d_gene: NA; len: 14; j_gene: TRBJ1-6; CDR3nt: TGTGCCAGTAGTATCGGTAGGGAGGGATCACCCCTCCACTTT; CDR3aa: CASSIGREGSPLHF
v_gene: TRBV5-4; abundance: NA; d_gene: NA; len: 14; j_gene: TRBJ1-1; CDR3nt: TGTGCCAGCAGCTTGCAGGTTAGTGGCACTGAAGCTTTCTTT; CDR3aa: CASSLQVSGTEAFF
v_gene: TRBV19; abundance: NA; d_gene: NA; len: 14; j_gene: TRBJ2-1; CDR3nt: TGTGCCAGTAGTATCTTCAGCTCCTACAATGAGCAGTTCTTC; CDR3aa: CASSIFSSYNEQFF
v_gene: TRBV7-6; abundance: NA; d_gene: NA; len: 12; j_gene: TRBJ2-2; CDR3nt: TGTGCCAGCAGGTGGAGCACCGGGGAGCTGTTTTTT; CDR3aa: CASRWSTGELFF
v_gene: TRBV6-4; abundance: NA; d_gene: NA; len: 16; j_gene: TRBJ2-7; CDR3nt: TGTGCCAGCAGTGTCCCTCAGTGCGGGGTCGCCTACGAGCAGTACTTC; CDR3aa: CASSVPQCGVAYEQYF
v_gene: TRBV9; abundance: few; d_gene: TRBD2; len: 16; j_gene: TRBJ2-3; CDR3nt: TGTGCCAGCAGCCCTGCGGGGGGGTCCCCTCCAGATACGCAGTATTTT; CDR3aa: CASSPAGGSPPDTQYF
v_gene: TRBV27; abundance: NA; d_gene: TRBD2; len: 17; j_gene: TRBJ2-5; CDR3nt: TGTGCCAGCAGTTTTGCTAGCGGGCTCGCCTTAGGTGAGACCCAGTACTTC; CDR3aa: CASSFASGLALGETQYF
v_gene: TRBV7-6; abundance: NA; d_gene: NA; len: 15; j_gene: TRBJ2-2; CDR3nt: TGTGCCAGCAGCCAGATAGCCTCAAACACCGGGGAGCTGTTTTTT; CDR3aa: CASSQIASNTGELFF
v_gene: TRBV7-8; abundance: NA; d_gene: NA; len: 16; j_gene: TRBJ1-1; CDR3nt: TGTGCCAGCAGCTTATTAAATCAGGGATCTAACACTGAAGCTTTCTTT; CDR3aa: CASSLLNQGSNTEAFF
v_gene: TRBV19; abundance: NA; d_gene: TRBD1; len: 15; j_gene: TRBJ2-7; CDR3nt: TGTGCCAGTAGTAGCTCAGGACAGGGAACCTACGAGCAGTACTTC; CDR3aa: CASSSSGQGTYEQYF
v_gene: TRBV25-1; abundance: NA; d_gene: TRBD1; len: 14; j_gene: TRBJ1-5; CDR3nt: TGTGCCAGCAGTGGGACAGGGCCCAATCAGCCCCAGCATTTT; CDR3aa: CASSGTGPNQPQHF
v_gene: TRBV5-1; abundance: NA; d_gene: NA; len: 15; j_gene: TRBJ1-4; CDR3nt: TGCGCCAGCAGACTAGGTTCATGGTCGGACGAAAAACTGTTTTTT; CDR3aa: CASRLGSWSDEKLFF
v_gene: TRBV7-8; abundance: NA; d_gene: TRBD2; len: 13; j_gene: TRBJ2-3; CDR3nt: TGTGCCAGCAGCAAGACTAGCCCAGATACGCAGTATTTT; CDR3aa: CASSKTSPDTQYF
v_gene: TRBV5-1; abundance: few; d_gene: TRBD1; len: 15; j_gene: TRBJ1-4; CDR3nt: TGCGCCAGCAGCTTGGCGGGACAGCAGAATGAAAAACTGTTTTTT; CDR3aa: CASSLAGQQNEKLFF
v_gene: TRBV6-5; abundance: NA; d_gene: NA; len: 14; j_gene: TRBJ2-5; CDR3nt: TGTGCCAGCTTCAGGTCCGCCCTTCAAGAGACCCAGTACTTC; CDR3aa: CASFRSALQETQYF
v_gene: TRBV5-1; abundance: NA; d_gene: TRBD1; len: 14; j_gene: TRBJ1-1; CDR3nt: TGCGCCAGCAGCCCGGGACAGGGGAACACTGAAGCTTTCTTT; CDR3aa: CASSPGQGNTEAFF
v_gene: TRBV18; abundance: NA; d_gene: NA; len: 17; j_gene: TRBJ2-2; CDR3nt: TGTGCCAGCTCACCCTTCTCGTCCAGAGGGAACACCGGGGAGCTGTTTTTT; CDR3aa: CASSPFSSRGNTGELFF
v_gene: TRBV5-4; abundance: NA; d_gene: NA; len: 15; j_gene: TRBJ2-4; CDR3nt: TGTGCCAGCAGCCCGAGAGGTGGGGCCAAAAACATTCAGTACTTC; CDR3aa: CASSPRGGAKNIQYF
v_gene: TRBV5-1; abundance: NA; d_gene: NA; len: 16; j_gene: TRBJ2-3; CDR3nt: TGCGCCAGCAGCTACGGAACAGGGCTTAGCACAGATACGCAGTATTTT; CDR3aa: CASSYGTGLSTDTQYF
v_gene: TRBV28; abundance: NA; d_gene: TRBD1; len: 16; j_gene: TRBJ1-6; CDR3nt: TGTGCCAGCAGTCGGGACAGGGACAGGGGTGGGTCACCCCTCCACTTT; CDR3aa: CASSRDRDRGGSPLHF
v_gene: TRBV14; abundance: NA; d_gene: TRBD2; len: 18; j_gene: TRBJ2-3; CDR3nt: TGTGCCAGCAGCCAAGACGCGATACCTAGCGGGAGTCGAAATACGCAGTATTTT; CDR3aa: CASSQDAIPSGSRNTQYF
v_gene: TRBV2; abundance: NA; d_gene: NA; len: 12; j_gene: TRBJ2-5; CDR3nt: TGTGCCAGCAGTGAGGCGGCGGGGACCCAGTACTTC; CDR3aa: CASSEAAGTQYF
v_gene: TRBV6-5; abundance: NA; d_gene: TRBD2; len: 15; j_gene: TRBJ2-2; CDR3nt: TGTGCCAGCACCCGGGAGGCCGGCGGAACCGGGGAGCTGTTTTTT; CDR3aa: CASTREAGGTGELFF
v_gene: TRBV14; abundance: once; d_gene: TRBD1; len: 15; j_gene: TRBJ2-7; CDR3nt: TGTGCCAGCAGCGCTTGGGGACAGGGGGCGGGCGAGCAGTACTTC; CDR3aa: CASSAWGQGAGEQYF
v_gene: TRBV19; abundance: NA; d_gene: TRBD1; len: 13; j_gene: TRBJ1-1; CDR3nt: TGTGCCAGTAGTCCAGGACAGGGGGCTTCGGCTTTCTTT; CDR3aa: CASSPGQGASAFF
v_gene: TRBV2; abundance: NA; d_gene: NA; len: 14; j_gene: TRBJ1-6; CDR3nt: TGTGCCAGCAGTGAATGGGGGCCTAATTCACCCCTCCACTTT; CDR3aa: CASSEWGPNSPLHF
v_gene: TRBV30; abundance: NA; d_gene: TRBD2; len: 13; j_gene: TRBJ2-2; CDR3nt: TGTGCCTCTAGCGGGAGGGTCACCGGGGAGCTGTTTTTT; CDR3aa: CASSGRVTGELFF
v_gene: TRBV6-1; abundance: few; d_gene: TRBD2; len: 15; j_gene: TRBJ2-1; CDR3nt: TGTGCCAGCAGTGAGATAGCGGGAGGCTACAATGAGCAGTTCTTC; CDR3aa: CASSEIAGGYNEQFF
v_gene: TRBV5-1; abundance: NA; d_gene: NA; len: 12; j_gene: TRBJ2-7; CDR3nt: TGCGCCAGCAGCTTTGGGAGCTACGAGCAGTACTTC; CDR3aa: CASSFGSYEQYF
v_gene: TRBV7-3; abundance: once; d_gene: NA; len: 16; j_gene: TRBJ2-3; CDR3nt: TGTGCCAGCAGCCTAGGGGGGGAGGGTGGCACAGATACGCAGTATTTT; CDR3aa: CASSLGGEGGTDTQYF
v_gene: TRBV29-1; abundance: few; d_gene: TRBD1; len: 11; j_gene: TRBJ1-1; CDR3nt: TGCAGCGGAGGGGACAGCACTGAAGCTTTCTTT; CDR3aa: CSGGDSTEAFF
v_gene: TRBV27; abundance: NA; d_gene: TRBD1; len: 17; j_gene: TRBJ2-3; CDR3nt: TGTGCCAGCAGTAATCGTGTCGGACAGGGGGCTTCAGATACGCAGTATTTT; CDR3aa: CASSNRVGQGASDTQYF
v_gene: TRBV7-9; abundance: NA; d_gene: NA; len: 11; j_gene: TRBJ2-7; CDR3nt: TGTGCCAGCAGCCAACAGGTCGAGCAGTACTTC; CDR3aa: CASSQQVEQYF
v_gene: TRBV27; abundance: NA; d_gene: NA; len: 15; j_gene: TRBJ1-4; CDR3nt: TGTGCCAGCAGGAAAGGACTTGCAACTAATGAAAAACTGTTTTTT; CDR3aa: CASRKGLATNEKLFF
v_gene: TRBV4-2; abundance: NA; d_gene: NA; len: 15; j_gene: TRBJ2-7; CDR3nt: TGTGCCAGCAGCCAAGCACTCGAACCTTCCTACGAGCAGTACTTC; CDR3aa: CASSQALEPSYEQYF
v_gene: TRBV29-1; abundance: NA; d_gene: NA; len: 14; j_gene: TRBJ2-1; CDR3nt: TGCAGCGTTGTTGAATTTGGAGCCTCTAATGAGCAGTTCTTC; CDR3aa: CSVVEFGASNEQFF
v_gene: TRBV28; abundance: few; d_gene: NA; len: 12; j_gene: TRBJ2-7; CDR3nt: TGTGCCAGCAAGGGGGTAAGCTACGAGCAGTACTTC; CDR3aa: CASKGVSYEQYF
v_gene: TRBV6-1; abundance: NA; d_gene: TRBD2; len: 15; j_gene: TRBJ2-1; CDR3nt: TGTGCCAGCAGGCGGACGGGAGGGATCTACAATGAGCAGTTCTTC; CDR3aa: CASRRTGGIYNEQFF
v_gene: TRBV19; abundance: NA; d_gene: NA; len: 14; j_gene: TRBJ2-2; CDR3nt: TGTGCCAGTAGTGATGGCCCCCGCACCGGGGAGCTGTTTTTT; CDR3aa: CASSDGPRTGELFF
v_gene: TRBV21-1; abundance: few; d_gene: NA; len: 18; j_gene: TRBJ1-6; CDR3nt: TGTGCCAGCAGCAAAGTAAAAGATAGGGGAATCGATAATTCACCCCTCCACTTT; CDR3aa: CASSKVKDRGIDNSPLHF
v_gene: TRBV5-4; abundance: NA; d_gene: NA; len: 16; j_gene: TRBJ2-1; CDR3nt: TGTGCCAGCAGCTTGGTGTCCCTGGCGTCTAGGAATGAGCAGTTCTTC; CDR3aa: CASSLVSLASRNEQFF
v_gene: TRBV7-9; abundance: NA; d_gene: TRBD2; len: 17; j_gene: TRBJ2-5; CDR3nt: TGTGCCAGCAGCTTATTCCTTCCAGGGAGGGCACAAGAGACCCAGTACTTC; CDR3aa: CASSLFLPGRAQETQYF
v_gene: TRBV21-1; abundance: few; d_gene: NA; len: 15; j_gene: TRBJ2-4; CDR3nt: TGTGCCAGCAGCAAAGGGGGACTATACAAAAACATTCAGTACTTC; CDR3aa: CASSKGGLYKNIQYF
v_gene: TRBV5-1; abundance: NA; d_gene: TRBD2; len: 17; j_gene: TRBJ2-7; CDR3nt: TGCGCCAGCAGCTCCGAGACTAGCGGGGTCCGCTCCTACGAGCAGTACTTC; CDR3aa: CASSSETSGVRSYEQYF
v_gene: TRBV5-4; abundance: NA; d_gene: TRBD1; len: 15; j_gene: TRBJ1-3; CDR3nt: TGTGCCAGCAGCTCGACAGGGGTGGACGGAAACACCATATATTTT; CDR3aa: CASSSTGVDGNTIYF
v_gene: TRBV4-1; abundance: NA; d_gene: TRBD1; len: 15; j_gene: TRBJ1-2; CDR3nt: TGCGCCAGCAGCCGCGGGGGACAGGGGGCCTATGGCTACACCTTC; CDR3aa: CASSRGGQGAYGYTF